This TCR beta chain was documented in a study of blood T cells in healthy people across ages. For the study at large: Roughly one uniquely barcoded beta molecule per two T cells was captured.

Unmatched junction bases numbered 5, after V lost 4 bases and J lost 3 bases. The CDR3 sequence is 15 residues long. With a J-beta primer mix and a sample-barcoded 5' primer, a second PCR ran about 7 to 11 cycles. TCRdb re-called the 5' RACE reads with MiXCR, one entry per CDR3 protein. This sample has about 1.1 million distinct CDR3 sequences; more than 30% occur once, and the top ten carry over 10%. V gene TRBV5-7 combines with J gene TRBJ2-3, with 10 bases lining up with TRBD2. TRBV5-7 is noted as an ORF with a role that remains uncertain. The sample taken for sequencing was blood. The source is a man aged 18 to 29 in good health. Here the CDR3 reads CASSRRTSGTDTQYF. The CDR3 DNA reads TGTGCCAGCAGCCGTAGGACTAGCGGTACAGATACGCAGTATTTT.